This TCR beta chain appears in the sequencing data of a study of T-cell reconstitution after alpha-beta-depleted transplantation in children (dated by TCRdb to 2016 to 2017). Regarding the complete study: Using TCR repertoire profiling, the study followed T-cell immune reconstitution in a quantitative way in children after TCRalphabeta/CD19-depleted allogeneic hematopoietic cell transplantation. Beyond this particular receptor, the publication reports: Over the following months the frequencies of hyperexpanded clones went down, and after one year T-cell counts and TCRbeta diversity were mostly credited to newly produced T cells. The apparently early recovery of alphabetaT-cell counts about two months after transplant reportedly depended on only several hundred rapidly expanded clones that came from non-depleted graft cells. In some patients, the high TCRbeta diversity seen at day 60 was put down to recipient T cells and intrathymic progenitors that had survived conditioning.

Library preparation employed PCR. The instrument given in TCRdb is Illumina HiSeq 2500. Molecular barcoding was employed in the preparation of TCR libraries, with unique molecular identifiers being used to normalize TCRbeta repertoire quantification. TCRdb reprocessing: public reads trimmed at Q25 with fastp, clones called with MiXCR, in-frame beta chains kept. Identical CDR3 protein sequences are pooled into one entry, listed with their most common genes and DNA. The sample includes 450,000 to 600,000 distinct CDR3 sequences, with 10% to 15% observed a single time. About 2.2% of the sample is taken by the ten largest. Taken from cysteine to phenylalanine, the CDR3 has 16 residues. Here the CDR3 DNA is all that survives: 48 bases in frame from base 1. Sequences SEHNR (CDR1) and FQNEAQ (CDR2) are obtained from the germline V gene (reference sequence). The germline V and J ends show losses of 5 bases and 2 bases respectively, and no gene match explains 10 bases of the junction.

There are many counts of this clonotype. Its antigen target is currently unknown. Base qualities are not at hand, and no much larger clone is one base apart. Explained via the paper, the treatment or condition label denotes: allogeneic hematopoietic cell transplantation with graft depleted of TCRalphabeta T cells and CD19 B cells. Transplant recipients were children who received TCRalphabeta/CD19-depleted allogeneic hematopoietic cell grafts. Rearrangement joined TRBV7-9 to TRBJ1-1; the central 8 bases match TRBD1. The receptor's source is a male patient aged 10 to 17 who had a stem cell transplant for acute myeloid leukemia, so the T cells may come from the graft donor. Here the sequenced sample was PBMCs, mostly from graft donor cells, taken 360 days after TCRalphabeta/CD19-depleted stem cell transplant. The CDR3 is CASSNRTGLGNTEAFF. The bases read TGTGCCAGCAGCAACCGGACAGGGTTGGGAAACACTGAAGCTTTCTTT.